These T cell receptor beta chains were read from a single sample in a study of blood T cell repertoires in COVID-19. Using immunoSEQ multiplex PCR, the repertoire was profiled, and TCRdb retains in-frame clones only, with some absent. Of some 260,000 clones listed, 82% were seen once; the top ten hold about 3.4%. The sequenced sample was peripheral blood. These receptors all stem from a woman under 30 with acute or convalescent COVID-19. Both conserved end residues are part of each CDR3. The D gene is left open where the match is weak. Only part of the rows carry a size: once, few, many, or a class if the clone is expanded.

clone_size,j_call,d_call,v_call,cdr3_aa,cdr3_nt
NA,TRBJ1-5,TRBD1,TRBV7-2,CASSLQGLSNQPQHF,TGTGCCAGCAGCCTACAGGGGTTAAGCAATCAGCCCCAGCATTTT
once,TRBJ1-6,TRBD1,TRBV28,CASSSATGPNSPLHF,TGTGCCAGCAGTTCGGCGACAGGGCCAAATTCACCCCTCCACTTT
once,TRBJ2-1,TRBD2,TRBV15,CATSRGRGTSDYNEQFF,TGTGCCACCAGCAGAGGTAGGGGGACTAGCGACTACAATGAGCAGTTCTTC
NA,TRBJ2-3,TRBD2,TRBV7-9,CASSLVISGRADTQYF,TGTGCCAGCAGCTTAGTAATTAGCGGGAGGGCAGATACGCAGTATTTT
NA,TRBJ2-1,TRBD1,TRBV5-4,CASSLAWGQNEQFF,TGTGCCAGCAGCTTGGCGTGGGGACAGAATGAGCAGTTCTTC
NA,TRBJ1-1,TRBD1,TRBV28,CASREEQGYTEAFF,TGTGCCAGCAGGGAAGAACAGGGGTACACTGAAGCTTTCTTT
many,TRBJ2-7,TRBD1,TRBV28,CASSFVAWTGDHEQYF,TGTGCCAGCAGTTTTGTAGCGTGGACAGGGGACCACGAGCAGTACTTC
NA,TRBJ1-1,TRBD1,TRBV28,CASRGQGAEAFF,TGTGCCAGCAGGGGACAGGGGGCTGAAGCTTTCTTT
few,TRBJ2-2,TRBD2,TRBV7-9,CASSHNSRLAGANTGELFF,TGTGCCAGCAGCCACAACAGCAGACTAGCGGGAGCCAACACCGGGGAGCTGTTTTTT
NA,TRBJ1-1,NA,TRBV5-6,CASSLYGEAFF,TGTGCCAGCAGCTTATACGGTGAAGCTTTCTTT
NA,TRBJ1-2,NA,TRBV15,CATSPGRQVGFGYTF,TGTGCCACCAGCCCGGGGAGGCAGGTGGGCTTTGGCTACACCTTC
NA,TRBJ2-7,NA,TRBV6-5,CASSPFEPGGEQYF,TGTGCCAGCAGTCCGTTTGAGCCCGGAGGAGAGCAGTACTTC
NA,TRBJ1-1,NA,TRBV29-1,CSVEGREWALNTEAFF,TGCAGCGTTGAAGGGAGGGAGTGGGCCCTGAACACTGAAGCTTTCTTT
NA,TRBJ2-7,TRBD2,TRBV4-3,CASSQELAGVYEQYF,TGCGCCAGCAGCCAAGAACTAGCGGGAGTGTACGAGCAGTACTTC
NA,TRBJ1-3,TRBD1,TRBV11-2,CASSEGQGRNTIYF,TGTGCCAGCAGCGAGGGACAGGGTCGAAACACCATATATTTT
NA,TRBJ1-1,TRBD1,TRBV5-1,CASSLVGTGDTEAFF,TGCGCCAGCAGCTTGGTGGGGACAGGGGACACTGAAGCTTTCTTT